The entry below gives a single TCR beta chain sequence along with its context. There are 16 residues in the CDR3. After removal of 5 bases from V and 1 base from J, the junction contained 8 bases not matched to a gene. Germline assignment: CDR1 SGHNT and CDR2 YENEEA. The sample is drawn from a study of blood T cell repertoires in COVID-19. Study-level information: Italy, Spain and the United States were the sources of the convalescent and acute COVID-19 samples. PBMCs, B-cell-depleted T cells, or T cells were the source of the cDNA or gDNA that made up the material.

Original data processing: How many nucleated cells were present was estimated from reference gene primer amplification. The repertoire was sequenced with immunoSEQ multiplex PCR; TCRdb's copy has only in-frame clones and lacks some. D and trimming come from the DNA, and the V and J calls and clone size come from that table. This repertoire shows some 90,000 clones, 82% found once; its top ten account for around 9.9%. The chain uses TRBV11-3 and TRBJ1-1; 9 bases are shared with TRBD1. The sequencing sample was made of peripheral blood. This clonotype originated in a man between 65 and 85 years old with active or convalescent COVID-19. Here the CDR3 DNA reads TGTGCCAGCAGCCGTGGGCCGGGACAGGGGAACACTGAAGCTTTCTTT. Its translation: CASSRGPGQGNTEAFF.